The source of this T cell receptor (beta chain) is a study of cytomegalovirus exposure and HLA in healthy donors. About this clone: The antigen is undetermined.

With 5 bases removed from V and 4 bases from J, the gap between germline ends came to 20 bases. Per the germline V gene, CDR1 is SNHLY and CDR2 is FYNNEI. The CDR3 is 16 residues long. PCR employed 60 Vbeta and 13 Jbeta primers. Libraries were prepared by immunoSEQ multiplex PCR; TCRdb keeps only in-frame clonotypes and omits some of them. The table records about 150,000 clones, roughly 78% of them present only once. Study-level findings and limits: Serostatus for CMV was the only available immune exposure information.

The chain uses TRBV2 and TRBJ2-5, with D tentatively TRBD1 (6 bases). Material: PBMCs. The origin of this receptor is a man aged 25-40 years in good health. The CDR3 DNA reads as TGTGCCAGCAGTTGGGGGTCAGGGGCAATCGCAGAGACCCAGTACTTC. Translated, it gives CASSWGSGAIAETQYF.